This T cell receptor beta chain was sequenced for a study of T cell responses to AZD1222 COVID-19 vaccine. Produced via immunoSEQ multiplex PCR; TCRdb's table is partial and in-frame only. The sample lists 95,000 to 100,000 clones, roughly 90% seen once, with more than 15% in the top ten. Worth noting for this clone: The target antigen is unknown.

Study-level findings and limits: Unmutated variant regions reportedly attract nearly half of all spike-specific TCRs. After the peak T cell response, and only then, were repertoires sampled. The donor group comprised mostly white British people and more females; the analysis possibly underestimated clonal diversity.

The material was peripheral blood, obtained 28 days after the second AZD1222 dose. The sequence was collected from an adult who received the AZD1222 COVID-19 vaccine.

The chain's CDR3 is CASSNPDSNQPQHF. In DNA form, the CDR3 reads TGTGCCAGCAGCAATCCGGACAGCAATCAGCCCCAGCATTTT. The rearrangement links TRBV5-4 to TRBJ1-5; D unclear. Germline CDR1 and CDR2: SGHNT and YYREEE (reference sequence). With 4 bases removed from V and 1 base from J, the gap between germline ends came to 9 bases. The CDR3 is 14 amino acids.